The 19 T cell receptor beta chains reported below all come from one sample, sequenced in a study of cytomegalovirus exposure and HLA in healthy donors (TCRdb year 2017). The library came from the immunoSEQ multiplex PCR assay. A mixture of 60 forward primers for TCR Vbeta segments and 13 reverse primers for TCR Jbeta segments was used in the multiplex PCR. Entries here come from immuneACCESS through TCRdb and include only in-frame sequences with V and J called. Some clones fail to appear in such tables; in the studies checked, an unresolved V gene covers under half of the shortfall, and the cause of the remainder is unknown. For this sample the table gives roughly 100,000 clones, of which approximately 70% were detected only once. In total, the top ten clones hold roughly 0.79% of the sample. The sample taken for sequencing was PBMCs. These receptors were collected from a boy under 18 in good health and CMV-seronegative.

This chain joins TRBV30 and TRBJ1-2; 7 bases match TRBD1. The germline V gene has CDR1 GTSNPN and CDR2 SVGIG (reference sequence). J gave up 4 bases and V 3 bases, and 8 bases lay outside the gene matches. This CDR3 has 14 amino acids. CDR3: CAWRGDSGVYGYTF. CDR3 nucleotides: TGTGCCTGGAGGGGGGACAGTGGAGTCTATGGCTACACCTTC.

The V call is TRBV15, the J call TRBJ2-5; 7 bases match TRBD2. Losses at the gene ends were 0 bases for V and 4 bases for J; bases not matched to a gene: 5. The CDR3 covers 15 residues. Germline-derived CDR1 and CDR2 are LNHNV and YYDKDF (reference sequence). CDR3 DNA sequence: TGTGCCACCAGCAGAGATCGGGGGAGGGTAGAGACCCAGTACTTC. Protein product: CATSRDRGRVETQYF.

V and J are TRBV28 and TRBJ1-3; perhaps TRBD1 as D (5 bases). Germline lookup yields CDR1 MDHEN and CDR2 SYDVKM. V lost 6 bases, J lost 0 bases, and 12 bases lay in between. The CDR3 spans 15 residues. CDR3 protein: CASSPGGSSGNTIYF. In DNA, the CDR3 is TGTGCCAGCAGCCCGGGGGGGTCCTCTGGAAACACCATATATTTT.

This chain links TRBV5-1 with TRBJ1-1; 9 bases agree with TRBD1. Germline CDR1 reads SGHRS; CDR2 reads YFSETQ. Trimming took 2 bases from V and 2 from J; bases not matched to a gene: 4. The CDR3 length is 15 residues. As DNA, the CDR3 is TGCGCCAGCAGCTTTGGGGACAGGGATAACACTGAAGCTTTCTTT. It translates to CASSFGDRDNTEAFF.

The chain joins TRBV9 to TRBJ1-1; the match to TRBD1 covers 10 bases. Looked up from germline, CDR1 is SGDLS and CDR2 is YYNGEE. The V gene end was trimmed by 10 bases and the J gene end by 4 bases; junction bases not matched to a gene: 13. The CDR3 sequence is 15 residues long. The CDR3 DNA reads TGTGCCTCCTCTCCGACAGGGGGCGCGGGCACTGAAGCTTTCTTT. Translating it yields CASSPTGGAGTEAFF.

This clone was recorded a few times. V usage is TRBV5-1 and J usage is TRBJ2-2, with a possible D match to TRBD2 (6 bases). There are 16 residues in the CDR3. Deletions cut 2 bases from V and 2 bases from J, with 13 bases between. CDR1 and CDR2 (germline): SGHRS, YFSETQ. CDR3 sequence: CASSLRAGTNTGELFF. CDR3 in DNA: TGCGCCAGCAGCTTAAGGGCAGGGACTAACACCGGGGAGCTGTTTTTT.

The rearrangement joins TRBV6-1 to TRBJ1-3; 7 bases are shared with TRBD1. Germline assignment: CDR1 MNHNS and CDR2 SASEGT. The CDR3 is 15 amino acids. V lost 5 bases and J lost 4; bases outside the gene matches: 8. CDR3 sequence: CASSQNRGSGNTIYF. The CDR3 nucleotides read TGTGCCAGCAGTCAGAACAGGGGATCGGGAAACACCATATATTTT.

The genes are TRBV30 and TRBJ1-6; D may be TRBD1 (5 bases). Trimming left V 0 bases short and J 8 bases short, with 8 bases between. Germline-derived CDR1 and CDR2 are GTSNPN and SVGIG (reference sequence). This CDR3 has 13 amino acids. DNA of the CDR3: TGTGCCTGGAGTGTAGGGGACTATTCACCCCTCCACTTT. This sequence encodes CAWSVGDYSPLHF.

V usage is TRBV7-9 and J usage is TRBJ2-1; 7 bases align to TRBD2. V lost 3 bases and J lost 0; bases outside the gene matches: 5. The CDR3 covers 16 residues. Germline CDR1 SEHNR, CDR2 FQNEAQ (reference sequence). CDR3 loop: CASSLGRGISYNEQFF. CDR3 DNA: TGTGCCAGCAGCTTGGGGAGGGGTATCTCCTACAATGAGCAGTTCTTC.

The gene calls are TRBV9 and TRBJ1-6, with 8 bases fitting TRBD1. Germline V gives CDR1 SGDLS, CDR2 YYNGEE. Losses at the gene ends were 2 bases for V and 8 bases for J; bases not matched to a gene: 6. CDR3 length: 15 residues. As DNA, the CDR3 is TGTGCCAGCAGCGTTTCAGGGGGCCGTTATTCACCCCTCCACTTT. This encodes CASSVSGGRYSPLHF.

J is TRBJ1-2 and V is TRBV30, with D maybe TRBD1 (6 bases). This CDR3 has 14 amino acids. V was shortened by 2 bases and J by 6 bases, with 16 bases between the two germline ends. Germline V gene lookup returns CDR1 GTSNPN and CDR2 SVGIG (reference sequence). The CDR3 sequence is CAWSYTGRANGYTF. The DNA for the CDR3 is TGTGCCTGGAGTTACACAGGGAGAGCGAATGGCTACACCTTC.

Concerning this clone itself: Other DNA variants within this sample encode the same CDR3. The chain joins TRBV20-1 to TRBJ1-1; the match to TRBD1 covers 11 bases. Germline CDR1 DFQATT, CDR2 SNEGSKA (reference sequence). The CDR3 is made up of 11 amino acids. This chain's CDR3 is CRGTGGTEAFF. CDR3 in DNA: TGCAGAGGGACAGGGGGGACTGAAGCTTTCTTT.

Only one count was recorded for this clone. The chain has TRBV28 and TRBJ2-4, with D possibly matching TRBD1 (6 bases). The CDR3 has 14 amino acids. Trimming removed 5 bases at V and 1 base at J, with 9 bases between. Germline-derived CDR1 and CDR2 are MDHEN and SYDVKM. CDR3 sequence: CASSIQGAKNIQYF. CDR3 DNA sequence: TGTGCCAGCAGTATACAGGGTGCCAAAAACATTCAGTACTTC.

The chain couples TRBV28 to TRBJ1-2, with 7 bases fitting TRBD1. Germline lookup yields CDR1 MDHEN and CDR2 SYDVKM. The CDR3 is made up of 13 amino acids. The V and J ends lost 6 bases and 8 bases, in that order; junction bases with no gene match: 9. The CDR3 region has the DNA TGTGCCAGCAGACCCGGAACAGGGGTGGGCTACACCTTC. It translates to CASRPGTGVGYTF.

CDR3 protein: CASSFWTGENTEAFF. The CDR3 nucleotides read TGTGCCAGCAGCTTTTGGACAGGGGAGAACACTGAAGCTTTCTTT. This chain links TRBV7-6 with TRBJ1-1; TRBD1 aligns across 9 bases. CDR3 size: 15 residues. V trimming: 3 bases; J trimming: 1 base; junction bases outside the gene matches: 3. From germline, CDR1 is SGHVS and CDR2 FNYEAQ.

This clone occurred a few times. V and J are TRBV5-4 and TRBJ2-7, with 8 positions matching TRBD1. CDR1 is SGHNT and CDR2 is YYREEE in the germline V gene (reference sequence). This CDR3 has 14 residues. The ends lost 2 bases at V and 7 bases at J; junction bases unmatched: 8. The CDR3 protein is CASSFDRGGPEQYF. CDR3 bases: TGTGCCAGCAGCTTTGACAGGGGCGGTCCGGAGCAGTACTTC.

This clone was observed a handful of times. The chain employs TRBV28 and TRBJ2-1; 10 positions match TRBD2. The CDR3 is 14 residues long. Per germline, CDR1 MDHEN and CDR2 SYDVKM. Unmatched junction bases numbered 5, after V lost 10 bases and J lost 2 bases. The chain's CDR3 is CATDSGGTYNEQFF. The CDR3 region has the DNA TGTGCCACCGATAGCGGGGGGACCTACAATGAGCAGTTCTTC.

CDR3 sequence reads: CASSLDGGYYEQYF. CDR3 nucleotides: TGCGCCAGCAGCTTGGACGGGGGGTACTACGAGCAGTACTTC. The rearrangement links TRBV5-1 to TRBJ2-7, with 7 bases lining up with TRBD2. The CDR3 sequence is 14 residues long. Looked up from germline, CDR1 is SGHRS and CDR2 is YFSETQ. V lost 0 bases and J lost 3; bases outside the gene matches: 3.

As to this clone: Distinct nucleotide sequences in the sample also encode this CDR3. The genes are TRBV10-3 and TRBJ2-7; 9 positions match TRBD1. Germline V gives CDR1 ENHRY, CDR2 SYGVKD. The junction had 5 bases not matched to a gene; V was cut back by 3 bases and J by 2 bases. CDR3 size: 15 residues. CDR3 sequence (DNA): TGTGCCATCAGTGACCCGGGACAGGGCGCCTACGAGCAGTACTTC. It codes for CAISDPGQGAYEQYF.